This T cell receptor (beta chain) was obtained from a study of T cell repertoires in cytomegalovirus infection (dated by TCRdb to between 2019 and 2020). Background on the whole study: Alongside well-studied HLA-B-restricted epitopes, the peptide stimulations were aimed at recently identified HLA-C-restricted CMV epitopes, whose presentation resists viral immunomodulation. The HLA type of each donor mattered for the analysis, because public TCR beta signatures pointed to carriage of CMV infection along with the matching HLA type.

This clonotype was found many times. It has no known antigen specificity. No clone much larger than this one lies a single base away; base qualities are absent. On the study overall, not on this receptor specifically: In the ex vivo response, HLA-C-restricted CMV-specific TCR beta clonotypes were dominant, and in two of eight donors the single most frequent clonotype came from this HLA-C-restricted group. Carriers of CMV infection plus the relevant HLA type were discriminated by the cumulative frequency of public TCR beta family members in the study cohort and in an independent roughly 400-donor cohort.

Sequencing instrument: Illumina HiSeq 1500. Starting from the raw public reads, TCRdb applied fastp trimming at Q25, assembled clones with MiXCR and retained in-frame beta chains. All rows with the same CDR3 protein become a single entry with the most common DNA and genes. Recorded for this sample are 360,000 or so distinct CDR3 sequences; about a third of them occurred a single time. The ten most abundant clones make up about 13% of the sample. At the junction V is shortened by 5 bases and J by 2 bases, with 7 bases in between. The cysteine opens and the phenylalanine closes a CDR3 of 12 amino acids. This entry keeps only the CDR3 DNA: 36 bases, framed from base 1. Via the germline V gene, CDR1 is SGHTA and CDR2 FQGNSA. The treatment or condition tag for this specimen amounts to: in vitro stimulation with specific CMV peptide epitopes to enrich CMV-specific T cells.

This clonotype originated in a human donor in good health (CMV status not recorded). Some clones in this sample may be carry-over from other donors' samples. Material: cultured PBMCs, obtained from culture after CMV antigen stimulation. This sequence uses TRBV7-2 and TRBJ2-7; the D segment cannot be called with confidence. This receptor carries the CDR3 CASSGEPYEQYF. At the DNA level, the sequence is TGTGCCAGCAGCGGGGAACCCTACGAGCAGTACTTC.